What follows is one TCR beta chain and its context. These data are taken from a study of cytomegalovirus exposure and HLA in healthy donors. V was clipped by 1 base and J by 6 bases, with 12 bases between them. CDR1 is MGHRA, CDR2 YSYEKL, per germline. This CDR3 has 14 residues. PCR involved 60 Vbeta and 13 Jbeta primers. Clones were read by immunoSEQ multiplex PCR, and TCRdb kept only the in-frame ones, dropping some. The repertoire holds approximately 75,000 clones, 60% to 75% seen once, with less than 25% in the top ten. Sequenced material: PBMCs. This receptor was identified in a man in his forties in good health and CMV-seropositive. V gene TRBV4-1 combines with J gene TRBJ1-2; D is undetermined. This CDR3 reads CASSQVGGLNGYTF. CDR3 DNA: TGCGCCAGCAGCCAAGTAGGAGGCTTGAATGGCTACACCTTC.